This is a list of T cell receptor beta chains from one sample in a study of OX40 agonist ivuxolimab in advanced cancers. Sequencing was performed with immunoSEQ multiplex PCR; in TCRdb, only in-frame clones are kept and a portion is missing. Among approximately 49,000 clones listed, roughly 85% were seen once. The specimen comprised CD4+ or CD8+ T cells sorted from blood, sampled in a trial of the OX40 agonist ivuxolimab. These receptors were taken from an adult with an advanced solid tumor such as melanoma, head and neck, liver or kidney cancer. The conserved cysteine and the conserved F or W are not part of the CDR3 here.

CDR3 length | V gene | CDR3 protein
12 | TRBV2 | ASSEGTGSYGYT
11 | TRBV7-3 | ASSLSMGASQF
11 | TRBV5-5 | ASSLDQRNEQF
11 | TRBV11-2 | ASSLYPAGEAF
11 | TRBV7-9 | ASIEDGAYEQF
13 | TRBV2 | ASRRDGSYNQPQH
12 | TRBV28 | ASSWDKSNQPQH
13 | TRBV5-1 | ASSLLGYLNTEAF
15 | TRBV27 | ASSPPPGQTFNSPLH
15 | TRBV19 | ASSIPHGAGWGGEAF
10 | TRBV28 | ASSEYPEELF
13 | TRBV9 | ASSGNNSLSTEAF
12 | TRBV9 | ASSGGGSGGMQY
9 | TRBV28 | ASSGNAEAF
13 | TRBV5-4 | ASSLRDSGTDTQY
13 | TRBV9 | ASSLTGQGADTQY
14 | TRBV27 | ASSSTGLSTNEKLF
11 | TRBV6-1 | ASSPQDPWEQY
12 | TRBV5-6 | ASSLEPLNTEAF
11 | TRBV28 | ASSFTATYEQY
15 | TRBV10-3 | AISGTGRLAGAFGQF
14 | TRBV6-5 | ASSYSGGWGGNEQF
12 | TRBV7-9 | ASSSTGTGLGYT
12 | TRBV25-1 | ASSAGDSVYGYT
15 | TRBV11-2 | ASSATGNTLTRSEAF
12 | TRBV5-1 | ASSSTDSSTEAF
12 | TRBV9 | ASSVAGAGTEAF
14 | TRBV14 | ASSLHAGGDYYGYT
13 | TRBV4-3 | ASSQERGRDTEAF
13 | TRBV7-6 | ASSPIKLASETQY
12 | TRBV5-4 | ASSLGGPYTEAF
13 | TRBV28 | ASSEPGLHNQPQH
12 | TRBV7-9 | ASSLTSGAETQY
13 | TRBV28 | ASSFGYGGNTEAF
10 | TRBV7-2 | ASSLNAGELF
11 | TRBV6-5 | ASSGTGYNEQF
13 | TRBV5-4 | ASSSPGSGANVLT
14 | TRBV27 | ASSLSRSGGSNEQF
15 | TRBV4-1 | ASSQVPSSQVAGELF
12 | TRBV28 | ASRETGNNYEQY
13 | TRBV10-3 | AISESPGQNYGYT
13 | TRBV9 | ASSPWTGGTDTQY
12 | TRBV5-6 | ASSLGQGRETQY
15 | TRBV5-4 | ASRAWGAGGTTDTQY
11 | TRBV7-9 | ASSLYGEYEQY
11 | TRBV6-6 | ASSFTQDNEQF
15 | TRBV11-1 | ASSLNRVIGNTGELF
10 | TRBV7-9 | ASSLERQSQH
14 | TRBV11-2 | ASSTTAGTLNTEAF
13 | TRBV5-1 | ASSLSSQKLTEAF
14 | TRBV9 | ASSVGTGQGSYEQY
17 | TRBV4-2 | ASSPEVPLSGDPQETQY
16 | TRBV19 | ASSIEPSIIRGGTEAF
11 | TRBV27 | ASSLAGGYGYT